Below, one T cell receptor beta chain is given with its context. The data stem from a study of shared T cell receptors in the human thymus. Generated by immunoSEQ multiplex PCR, the TCRdb table keeps only in-frame clones and is missing some. The sample records more than 300,000 clones, approximately 95% being singletons. The CDR3 has 16 residues. V lost 4 bases to trimming and J lost 11 bases, with 25 bases between them. Per the germline V gene, CDR1 is SGHNT and CDR2 is YYREEE (reference sequence). The chain couples TRBV5-4 to TRBJ2-1; either TRBD1 or TRBD2 may supply D (5 bases each). The sequenced sample was thymocytes. This sequence was found in a human donor. CDR3 in DNA: TGTGCCAGCAGCCCGGCGTTCGGGACCCAGACTCCCAAGCAGTTCTTC. Its translation: CASSPAFGTQTPKQFF.